These T cell receptor beta chains were read from a single sample in a study of blood T cell repertoires in COVID-19. Here immunoSEQ multiplex PCR was the method, and the copy in TCRdb shows in-frame clones only, minus some. The sample lists about 82,000 clones, about four fifths seen once, with more than 10% in the top ten. Sequenced material: peripheral blood. Receptors were obtained from a middle-aged woman with active or convalescent COVID-19. The CDR3 runs from the conserved cysteine through the conserved F or W. D genes are given only for firm matches. The size of a clone is reported for some rows only, either as once, few or many, or as a class for expanded clones.

d_call	clone_size	v_call	j_call	cdr3_length	cdr3_aa	cdr3_nt
NA	NA	TRBV15	TRBJ1-5	15	CATSRVGGAPQPQHF	TGTGCCACCAGCAGAGTAGGAGGGGCGCCTCAGCCCCAGCATTTT
NA	few	TRBV4-3	TRBJ1-4	17	CASSQDLENGGNEKLFF	TGCGCCAGCAGCCAAGATCTCGAAAATGGGGGGAATGAAAAACTGTTTTTT
TRBD2	few	TRBV4-2	TRBJ2-1	17	CASSQDGLAGGYNEQFF	TGTGCCAGCAGCCAAGATGGGCTAGCGGGGGGCTACAATGAGCAGTTCTTC
TRBD2	NA	TRBV9	TRBJ2-3	13	CASSSGTKDTQYF	TGTGCCAGCAGCTCCGGGACTAAAGATACGCAGTATTTT
TRBD1	NA	TRBV7-6	TRBJ2-2	16	CASSKNRGPYTGELFF	TGTGCCAGCAGCAAGAACAGGGGGCCATACACCGGGGAGCTGTTTTTT
NA	NA	TRBV5-1	TRBJ2-1	16	CASSLTVSSSYNEQFF	TGCGCCAGCAGCTTGACAGTTTCGAGCTCCTACAATGAGCAGTTCTTC
NA	NA	TRBV24-1	TRBJ1-3	19	CATSDFGRERGLGGNTIYF	TGTGCCACCAGTGATTTTGGCAGGGAGAGGGGACTGGGGGGAAACACCATATATTTT
NA	NA	TRBV7-9	TRBJ1-1	14	CASSFLRGTSEAFF	TGTGCCAGCAGCTTCTTGAGGGGGACGAGTGAAGCTTTCTTT
NA	few	TRBV7-3	TRBJ2-1	15	CASSEELSSYNEQFF	TGTGCCAGCAGCGAGGAGCTGAGCTCCTACAATGAGCAGTTCTTC
NA	NA	TRBV4-3	TRBJ1-5	13	CASSQDGGQPQHF	TGCGCCAGCAGCCAAGATGGGGGCCAGCCCCAGCATTTT
NA	NA	TRBV2	TRBJ1-2	15	CASSEAPVASYGYTF	TGTGCCAGCAGTGAAGCGCCCGTGGCTAGCTATGGCTACACCTTC
NA	NA	TRBV28	TRBJ1-3	15	CASSPSGVKGNTIYF	TGTGCCAGCAGTCCTTCAGGGGTTAAGGGAAACACCATATATTTT
NA	NA	TRBV11-3	TRBJ1-4	14	CASTPGGANEKLFF	TGTGCCAGCACCCCCGGGGGAGCTAATGAAAAACTGTTTTTT
NA	few	TRBV7-9	TRBJ1-4	13	CASSLDLQEKLFF	TGTGCCAGCAGCTTAGACCTCCAGGAAAAACTGTTTTTT
TRBD2	NA	TRBV3-1/TRBV3-2	TRBJ2-7	18	CASSQNPGLAGPTYEQYF	TGTGCCAGCAGCCAAAACCCGGGACTAGCGGGGCCGACCTACGAGCAGTACTTC
TRBD1	few	TRBV11-2	TRBJ2-3	14	CASSPGQGTDTQYF	TGTGCCAGCAGCCCGGGACAGGGTACAGATACGCAGTATTTT
NA	NA	TRBV19	TRBJ1-5	14	CASLDITVNQPQHF	TGTGCCAGTCTGGACATTACCGTCAATCAGCCCCAGCATTTT
NA	NA	TRBV19	TRBJ1-4	12	CASGASDEKLFF	TGTGCCAGTGGGGCGTCGGATGAAAAACTGTTTTTT
NA	NA	TRBV5-1	TRBJ1-4	17	CASSSTGVDPRNEKLFF	TGCGCCAGCAGCTCCACCGGGGTGGACCCTCGTAATGAAAAACTGTTTTTT
TRBD2	NA	TRBV19	TRBJ2-7	18	CASSTGRKAGGGNYEQYF	TGTGCCAGTAGTACGGGCCGGAAGGCGGGAGGGGGAAACTACGAGCAGTACTTC
TRBD1	NA	TRBV19	TRBJ2-7	13	CASSDRGLYEQYF	TGTGCCAGTAGTGACAGGGGCCTCTACGAGCAGTACTTC
TRBD1	NA	TRBV12-3/TRBV12-4	TRBJ2-3	12	CASSSDRVAQYF	TGTGCCAGCAGCAGCGACAGGGTGGCGCAGTATTTT
NA	medium-sized	TRBV25-1	TRBJ2-7	13	CASSEQVNYEQYF	TGTGCCAGCAGTGAACAGGTGAACTACGAGCAGTACTTC
NA	NA	TRBV14	TRBJ2-3	13	CASSQDGQGRVYF	TGTGCCAGCAGCCAAGATGGGCAGGGCCGTGTGTATTTT
NA	NA	TRBV18	TRBJ1-4	15	CASSPPNSGNEKLFF	TGTGCCAGCTCACCACCGAATTCGGGGAATGAAAAACTGTTTTTT
NA	NA	TRBV5-6	TRBJ2-5	13	CASSWSDSGTQYF	TGTGCCAGCAGTTGGAGCGACTCCGGGACCCAGTACTTC
TRBD1	NA	TRBV5-1	TRBJ1-1	15	CASSISGTENTEAFF	TGCGCCAGCAGCATCTCCGGGACAGAGAACACTGAAGCTTTCTTT
TRBD1	few	TRBV29-1	TRBJ1-2	12	CSVPGGAYGYTF	TGCAGCGTTCCAGGGGGCGCCTATGGCTACACCTTC
TRBD1	NA	TRBV18	TRBJ1-1	16	CASSPGQGASIAEAFF	TGTGCCAGCTCACCGGGACAGGGGGCTTCTATCGCTGAAGCTTTCTTT
NA	NA	TRBV7-9	TRBJ2-5	12	CASSFSPETQYF	TGTGCCAGCAGCTTCTCCCCAGAGACCCAGTACTTC
NA	NA	TRBV7-2	TRBJ1-3	16	CASSSSTATSGNTIYF	TGTGCCAGCAGCTCTTCGACAGCCACCTCTGGAAACACCATATATTTT
NA	NA	TRBV27	TRBJ2-2	12	CASSRGWGELFF	TGTGCCAGCAGTCGCGGGTGGGGGGAGCTGTTTTTT
TRBD1	NA	TRBV7-3	TRBJ2-7	16	CASSLTGDSGTYEQYF	TGTGCCAGCAGCTTAACTGGGGACAGTGGAACCTACGAGCAGTACTTC
TRBD1	NA	TRBV6-5	TRBJ1-5	14	CASSQQGSNQPQHF	TGTGCCAGCAGCCAACAGGGGAGTAATCAGCCCCAGCATTTT
NA	few	TRBV19	TRBJ1-4	13	CASSIPGHEKLFF	TGTGCCAGTAGTATCCCGGGACACGAAAAACTGTTTTTT
TRBD2	few	TRBV7-3	TRBJ2-7	14	CASSLAGGLNEQYF	TGTGCCAGCAGCTTAGCGGGAGGGCTTAACGAGCAGTACTTC
TRBD2	few	TRBV5-1	TRBJ2-2	15	CASRGLAANTGELFF	TGCGCCAGCAGGGGACTAGCCGCGAACACCGGGGAGCTGTTTTTT
TRBD1	NA	TRBV15	TRBJ2-4	15	CATSRDLGQGFIQYF	TGTGCCACCAGCAGGGATCTGGGACAGGGGTTCATTCAGTACTTC
TRBD2	NA	TRBV15	TRBJ2-1	17	CATSPRTSGREYNEQFF	TGTGCCACCAGTCCGCGGACTAGCGGGAGGGAATACAATGAGCAGTTCTTC
NA	few	TRBV6-2/TRBV6-3	TRBJ2-7	12	CASSDPGDEQYF	TGTGCCAGCAGTGATCCCGGGGACGAGCAGTACTTC
TRBD1	NA	TRBV11-2	TRBJ1-4	15	CASSSGQGGNEKLFF	TGTGCCAGCAGCTCAGGACAGGGGGGTAATGAAAAACTGTTTTTT
NA	once	TRBV12-5	TRBJ2-3	15	CASGPVGGPTDTQYF	TGTGCTAGTGGCCCGGTCGGGGGTCCCACAGATACGCAGTATTTT
NA	NA	TRBV12-3/TRBV12-4	TRBJ2-7	13	CASSFLGAYEQYF	TGTGCCAGCAGTTTTTTGGGAGCCTACGAGCAGTACTTC
TRBD1	NA	TRBV5-1	TRBJ2-7	15	CASSKGQANSYEQYF	TGCGCCAGCAGCAAAGGACAGGCCAACTCCTACGAGCAGTACTTC
TRBD2	NA	TRBV6-5	TRBJ2-7	14	CASSSAGVAYEQYF	TGTGCCAGCAGTTCCGCGGGGGTGGCCTACGAGCAGTACTTC
TRBD1	NA	TRBV19	TRBJ1-2	15	CASSPDRGRAYGYTF	TGTGCCAGTAGCCCGGACAGGGGGCGTGCATATGGCTACACCTTC
NA	NA	TRBV9	TRBJ2-3	15	CASSVAGVGTDTQYF	TGTGCCAGCAGCGTAGCGGGGGTGGGCACAGATACGCAGTATTTT
NA	once	TRBV2	TRBJ2-3	16	CASSEGAGGPTDTQYF	TGTGCCAGCAGTGAAGGTGCCGGGGGGCCCACAGATACGCAGTATTTT